Following are 17 T cell receptor beta chains from one sample sequenced in a study of CD8 T cells in Susac syndrome. cDNA came from around 0.5 to 1 ug RNA primed by random hexamers. TCRdb re-analysed the immunoSEQ multiplex PCR reads in MiXCR, keeping a single row per CDR3 protein. This table has a few hundred thousand distinct CDR3 sequences, approximately 95% appearing once. Sequenced sample: CD4+ T cells from PBMCs. The source is a human donor with multiple sclerosis.

This clonotype has a single count. The chain recombines TRBV20-1 with TRBJ2-1; D uncertain. Trimming pared 6 bases from V and 4 bases from J, leaving 4 bases between. Germline V gene data show CDR1 as DFQATT and CDR2 as SNEGSKA (reference sequence). The CDR3 has 10 amino acids. CDR3 sequence (DNA): TGCAGTGCCACGTACAATGAGCAGTTCTTC. Translation: CSATYNEQFF.

V gene TRBV12-3 or TRBV12-4 combines with J gene TRBJ2-7; 7 bases agree with TRBD1. With V trimmed by 6 bases and J by 3 bases, 5 bases remained unmatched. CDR3 length: 13 residues. This chain's CDR3 is CASRRTGGYEQYF. The CDR3 region has the DNA TGTGCCAGCAGGCGGACAGGCGGCTACGAGCAGTACTTC.

The chain recombines TRBV20-1 with TRBJ2-1; the match to TRBD2 covers 9 bases. CDR3 length: 14 residues. Germline V gene lookup returns CDR1 DFQATT and CDR2 SNEGSKA (reference sequence). With V trimmed by 1 base and J by 6 bases, 4 bases remained unmatched. The DNA of the CDR3 is TGCAGTGCTAGAGGCCTAGCGGGAATCAATGAGCAGTTCTTC. Translating it yields CSARGLAGINEQFF.

The V call is TRBV19, the J call TRBJ2-1, with D hard to call. CDR3 length: 15 residues. V lost 5 bases, J lost 3 bases, and 14 bases lay in between. Germline CDR1 and CDR2: LNHDA and SQIVND (reference sequence). The CDR3 protein is CASSSPGGYYNEQFF. The CDR3 DNA reads TGTGCCAGTAGTTCGCCGGGCGGATACTACAATGAGCAGTTCTTC. Based on the CDR3 plus reference TRBV19 and TRBJ2-1, the full variable domain is DGGITQSPKYLFRKEGQNVTLSCEQNLNHDAMYWYRQDPGQGLRLIYYSQIVNDFQKGDIAEGYSVSREKKESFPLTVTSAQKNPTAFYLCASSSPGGYYNEQFFGPGTRLTVL.

The chain combines TRBV6-5 with TRBJ1-2; possibly TRBD1 for D (5 bases). Trimming pared 5 bases from V and 6 bases from J, leaving 16 bases between. Germline V gives CDR1 MNHEY, CDR2 SVGAGI. This CDR3 spans 14 amino acids. The CDR3 here is CASSKGAGLHGYTF. CDR3 DNA sequence: TGTGCCAGCAGTAAGGGAGCAGGGTTACATGGCTACACCTTC.

CDR3 in amino acids: CASSLNAANTDTQYF. CDR3 bases: TGCGCCAGCAGCTTGAACGCAGCGAACACAGATACGCAGTATTTT. The chain is built from TRBV5-1 and TRBJ2-3; no clear D gene. V lost 1 base to trimming and J lost 2 bases, with 11 bases between them. The CDR3 sequence is 15 residues long. Per the germline V gene, CDR1 is SGHRS and CDR2 is YFSETQ.

V gene TRBV6-5 combines with J gene TRBJ2-7, with D perhaps TRBD1 (6 bases). CDR3 length: 14 amino acids. In germline, CDR1 is MNHEY, CDR2 SVGAGI. The V gene lost 6 bases and the J gene lost 7 bases, with 19 bases spanning the gap. CDR3 DNA: TGTGCCAGCAGCCCCGGGACAAGTCTAAGGGAGCAGTACTTC. Translation: CASSPGTSLREQYF.

The rearrangement links TRBV3-1 to TRBJ2-5, with D perhaps TRBD2 (5 bases). The germline V and J ends were trimmed by 10 bases and 1 base, with 7 bases remaining between them. The CDR3 spans 11 residues. Germline values: CDR1 LGHDT, CDR2 YNNKEL (reference sequence). CDR3 loop: CATRGQETQYF. DNA for the CDR3: TGTGCCACCCGGGGCCAAGAGACCCAGTACTTC.

The V call is TRBV18, the J call TRBJ2-1; TRBD2 matches at 10 bases. Germline loops: CDR1 KGHSH, CDR2 LQKENI. Losses at the gene ends were 5 bases for V and 9 bases for J; bases not matched to a gene: 7. The CDR3 totals 14 residues. CDR3 amino acids: CASSGLAGESEQFF. The CDR3 coding sequence is TGTGCCAGCTCAGGGCTAGCGGGAGAGAGTGAGCAGTTCTTC.

The chain has TRBV30 and TRBJ2-7; TRBD2 agrees at 14 bases. The CDR3 is 15 residues long. The germline gives CDR1 GTSNPN, CDR2 SVGIG (reference sequence). V gave up 1 base and J gave up 5 bases; unmatched junction bases: 4. Written as DNA, the CDR3 is TGTGCCTGGAGTGGGACTAGCGGGAGGATTCACGAGCAGTACTTC. It encodes CAWSGTSGRIHEQYF.

The V call is TRBV4-2, the J call TRBJ2-5; 9 bases align to TRBD2. V lost 2 bases to trimming and J lost 5 bases; unmatched junction nucleotides: 12. Germline V gives CDR1 LGHNA, CDR2 YNFKEQ. The CDR3 has 17 residues. The CDR3 region is CASSQNVPAGGGETQYF. The CDR3 nucleotides are TGTGCCAGCAGCCAAAACGTCCCAGCGGGAGGAGGGGAGACCCAGTACTTC.

This chain connects TRBV30 to TRBJ1-2; D unresolved. The ends were cut back, 2 bases at V and 6 bases at J, with 16 bases in the middle. The CDR3 sequence is 14 residues long. The germline V gene has CDR1 GTSNPN and CDR2 SVGIG (reference sequence). The CDR3 DNA reads as TGTGCCTGGAGTATCACTCAACGGGGAAATGGCTACACCTTC. This translates into CAWSITQRGNGYTF.

The chain recombines TRBV12-3 or TRBV12-4 with TRBJ2-7; 7 bases are a match to TRBD2. V lost 2 bases to trimming and J lost 2 bases; unmatched junction nucleotides: 6. This CDR3 comprises 15 residues. CDR3 sequence: CASSLWAGAAYEQYF. CDR3 nucleotide sequence: TGTGCCAGCAGTTTATGGGCGGGAGCGGCCTACGAGCAGTACTTC.

The genes are TRBV20-1 and TRBJ2-2; 7 nucleotides match TRBD2. The J segment lost 6 bases and the V segment lost 7 bases, leaving 20 bases of the junction unmatched. CDR1 DFQATT and CDR2 SNEGSKA come from the germline V gene (reference sequence). The CDR3 consists of 17 residues. The CDR3 loop reads CSGGISGIIDPSGELFF. The CDR3 DNA sequence: TGCAGTGGAGGGATCAGCGGGATTATCGATCCGTCCGGGGAGCTGTTTTTT.

V usage is TRBV3-1 and J usage is TRBJ2-1, with no clear D. CDR1 and CDR2 from the germline V gene are LGHDT and YNNKEL (reference sequence). Trimming removed 4 bases at V and 4 bases at J, with 11 bases between. CDR3 length: 14 residues. CDR3 sequence: CASSLRNVYNEQFF. The CDR3 coding sequence is TGTGCCAGCAGCCTACGAAACGTATACAATGAGCAGTTCTTC.

CDR3: CSVEGTSGSPDTGELFF. The CDR3 nucleotides read TGCAGCGTTGAGGGGACTAGCGGGAGTCCGGACACCGGGGAGCTGTTTTTT. This chain joins TRBV29-1 and TRBJ2-2; TRBD2 matches 14 bases. The CDR3 contains 17 residues. Germline lookup yields CDR1 SQVTM and CDR2 ANQGSEA. The junction had 6 bases not matched to a gene; V was cut back by 3 bases and J by 3 bases.

This chain links TRBV12-3 or TRBV12-4 with TRBJ1-2; D is possibly TRBD1 (6 bases). The CDR3 has 16 amino acids. The V end lost 4 bases, the J end lost 0 bases, and 15 bases lay between the germline ends. CDR3 nucleotides: TGTGCCAGCAGTTCCTCCCGACAGGAAGCTAACTATGGCTACACCTTC. Translating it yields CASSSSRQEANYGYTF.